The present TCR beta chain was sequenced within a study of shared clonotypes between healthy human individuals. Germline loops: CDR1 LNHNV, CDR2 YYDKDF (reference sequence). The CDR3 consists of 17 residues. Losses at the gene ends were 0 bases for V and 1 base for J; bases not matched to a gene: 8. This clone was counted once. Every immunoSEQ plate was one replicate of a subset's evenly spread DNA. The protocol was immunoSEQ multiplex PCR, while the TCRdb copy is restricted to in-frame clones and leaves out a portion. The table has some 2,400,000 clones, roughly 95% seen once; the top ten hold roughly 0.13%.

The TCR comes from a man in his late teens or twenties in good health. Sequencing was performed on naive CD4+ T cells sorted from blood. Subset specified: CD45RA+ positively selected. This chain uses TRBV15 with TRBJ2-5, with 7 bases aligning to TRBD1. CDR3 sequence (DNA): TGTGCCACCAGCAGAGATCTCGACAGGGTAGGCCAAGAGACCCAGTACTTC. Its translation: CATSRDLDRVGQETQYF.